The TCR beta chain described here comes from a study of CD8 T cells in ankylosing spondylitis. The length of the CDR3 is 15 residues. CDR1 is DFQATT, CDR2 SNEGSKA, per germline (reference sequence). V shed 6 bases and J 6 bases; nucleotides not matched to a gene: 11. TCRdb re-called the 5' RACE reads with MiXCR, one entry per CDR3 protein. This table has 160,000 or so distinct CDR3 sequences, 9.8% appearing once. The V and J genes are TRBV20-1 and TRBJ2-1, with 10 bases aligning to TRBD1. The specimen was blood, either unsorted or a sorted T cell fraction (not recorded which). The clonotype comes from a female donor with ankylosing spondylitis or in good health (not recorded which). Here the CDR3 reads CSAITDRGLINEQFF. The CDR3 coding sequence is TGCAGTGCCATAACTGACAGGGGGCTAATCAATGAGCAGTTCTTC.